This TCR beta chain was recorded in a study of blood T cell repertoires in COVID-19. This CDR3 has 15 residues. Germline assignment: CDR1 ENHRY and CDR2 SYGVKD. Trimming removed 3 bases from V and 9 bases from J; junction bases left unmatched: 8. Sequenced by immunoSEQ multiplex PCR; TCRdb stores in-frame clones only, minus some. Among some 200,000 clones listed, about nine tenths were seen once. This TCR came from a woman aged 18-29 years who had recovered from COVID-19. Material: PBMCs or T cells enriched from blood (not recorded which). The chain has TRBV10-3 and TRBJ2-1, with 10 bases matching TRBD2. The CDR3 loop reads CAISDPLAGVGEQFF. The CDR3 region has the DNA TGTGCCATCAGTGATCCGCTAGCGGGAGTGGGTGAGCAGTTCTTC.